A selection of T cell receptor beta chains follows, all from one sample in a study of T-cell memory formation after mild COVID-19. Using its own MiXCR run on the 5' RACE reads, TCRdb lists one record per CDR3 protein. The table includes about 170,000 distinct CDR3 sequences, 13% detected once. The source material was PBMCs or a T cell subset sorted from them (not recorded which). Source of these receptors: a man aged 18 to 29 who had mild COVID-19 (a few samples of this study predate the infection). Cell type and time point are not known. Each CDR3 is given with its conserved first and last residue. Fields, in order: V gene, clone size, D gene, J gene, CDR3 protein, CDR3 DNA. A D gene is named only where the DNA matches it firmly. The size of a clone is reported for some rows only, either as once, few or many, or as a class for expanded clones.

v_gene: TRBV28
abundance: .
d_gene: .
j_gene: TRBJ2-3
CDR3aa: CASRLNGGAGTDTQYF
CDR3nt: TGTGCCAGCAGACTAAACGGGGGTGCGGGCACAGATACGCAGTATTTT

v_gene: TRBV5-1
abundance: many
d_gene: .
j_gene: TRBJ1-5
CDR3aa: CASSFTGGDQPQHF
CDR3nt: TGCGCCAGCAGCTTTACGGGGGGCGATCAGCCCCAGCATTTT

v_gene: TRBV6-6
abundance: few
d_gene: .
j_gene: TRBJ1-4
CDR3aa: CASSYPQVDGAKLFF
CDR3nt: TGTGCCAGCAGTTACCCCCAGGTTGATGGGGCGAAACTGTTTTTT

v_gene: TRBV18
abundance: few
d_gene: .
j_gene: TRBJ2-5
CDR3aa: CASSRVGETQYF
CDR3nt: TGTGCCAGCTCACGGGTCGGAGAGACCCAGTACTTC

v_gene: TRBV5-1
abundance: .
d_gene: .
j_gene: TRBJ1-1
CDR3aa: CASSLMPGNTEAFF
CDR3nt: TGCGCCAGCAGCTTGATGCCGGGGAACACTGAAGCTTTCTTT

v_gene: TRBV27
abundance: few
d_gene: TRBD1
j_gene: TRBJ1-6
CDR3aa: CASSRRSGTGDSPLHF
CDR3nt: TGTGCCAGCAGTCGACGATCCGGGACAGGGGATTCACCCCTCCACTTT

v_gene: TRBV7-9
abundance: few
d_gene: TRBD1
j_gene: TRBJ1-2
CDR3aa: CASSLGDREAYGYTF
CDR3nt: TGTGCCAGCAGCTTGGGTGACAGGGAGGCGTATGGCTACACCTTC

v_gene: TRBV29-1
abundance: few
d_gene: TRBD1
j_gene: TRBJ2-7
CDR3aa: CSVVGTGVYEQYF
CDR3nt: TGCAGCGTTGTTGGGACAGGGGTCTACGAGCAGTACTTC

v_gene: TRBV6-5
abundance: few
d_gene: .
j_gene: TRBJ1-5
CDR3aa: CASSYGGARNQPQHF
CDR3nt: TGTGCCAGCAGTTACGGGGGGGCGCGCAATCAGCCCCAGCATTTT

v_gene: TRBV4-1
abundance: few
d_gene: .
j_gene: TRBJ1-2
CDR3aa: CASSAFGREVVGYTF
CDR3nt: TGCGCCAGCAGCGCATTTGGCAGGGAAGTCGTTGGCTACACCTTC

v_gene: TRBV7-2
abundance: .
d_gene: TRBD2
j_gene: TRBJ2-1
CDR3aa: CASSLDRAGTYNEQFF
CDR3nt: TGTGCCAGCAGCTTAGATCGAGCGGGGACGTACAATGAGCAGTTCTTC

v_gene: TRBV30
abundance: .
d_gene: .
j_gene: TRBJ2-7
CDR3aa: CAWRETYEQYF
CDR3nt: TGTGCCTGGCGGGAGACCTACGAGCAGTACTTC

v_gene: TRBV7-6
abundance: few
d_gene: .
j_gene: TRBJ2-3
CDR3aa: CASSLDIPGDTQYF
CDR3nt: TGTGCCAGCAGCTTAGACATTCCGGGTGATACGCAGTATTTT

v_gene: TRBV4-2
abundance: few
d_gene: .
j_gene: TRBJ1-6
CDR3aa: CASSQDLFGYNSPLHF
CDR3nt: TGTGCCAGCAGCCAAGATCTCTTTGGCTATAATTCACCCCTCCACTTT

v_gene: TRBV7-3
abundance: .
d_gene: TRBD1
j_gene: TRBJ2-2
CDR3aa: CASSLTPDRAYTGELFF
CDR3nt: TGTGCCAGCAGCTTAACGCCGGACAGGGCTTACACCGGGGAGCTGTTTTTT

v_gene: TRBV7-9
abundance: medium-sized
d_gene: .
j_gene: TRBJ2-1
CDR3aa: CASSLDHNEQFF
CDR3nt: TGTGCCAGCAGCTTAGATCACAATGAGCAGTTCTTC

v_gene: TRBV11-1
abundance: .
d_gene: .
j_gene: TRBJ1-1
CDR3aa: CASRLLNTEAFF
CDR3nt: TGTGCCAGCCGTCTTTTGAACACTGAAGCTTTCTTT

v_gene: TRBV4-1
abundance: .
d_gene: .
j_gene: TRBJ1-6
CDR3aa: CASSREPVRISPLHF
CDR3nt: TGCGCCAGCAGCCGCGAGCCGGTCAGAATTTCACCCCTCCACTTT

v_gene: TRBV4-1
abundance: few
d_gene: .
j_gene: TRBJ2-4
CDR3aa: CASSQDGRANIQYF
CDR3nt: TGCGCCAGCAGCCAAGATGGGCGAGCGAACATTCAGTACTTC

v_gene: TRBV18
abundance: .
d_gene: .
j_gene: TRBJ2-3
CDR3aa: CASSPTLGRLYGTDTQYF
CDR3nt: TGTGCCAGCTCACCGACGTTGGGGAGACTGTATGGCACAGATACGCAGTATTTT

v_gene: TRBV11-2
abundance: .
d_gene: TRBD1
j_gene: TRBJ2-5
CDR3aa: CASSFRDRGRTETQYF
CDR3nt: TGTGCCAGCAGCTTCAGGGACAGGGGGCGCACAGAGACCCAGTACTTC

v_gene: TRBV24-1
abundance: many
d_gene: .
j_gene: TRBJ2-2
CDR3aa: CATSDGGNTGELFF
CDR3nt: TGTGCCACCAGTGACGGGGGAAACACCGGGGAGCTGTTTTTT

v_gene: TRBV18
abundance: .
d_gene: .
j_gene: TRBJ2-5
CDR3aa: CASSPGNTVQETQYF
CDR3nt: TGTGCCAGCTCACCCGGGAACACGGTGCAAGAGACCCAGTACTTC